The 31 T cell receptor beta chains below all came from one sample that was sequenced in a study of vaccination effects on CD4 cells after COVID-19. Their specific antigens are unknown. Some clones are missing from TCRdb's copy, which holds only in-frame ones; the method was immunoSEQ multiplex PCR. The profile shows 40,000 to 60,000 clones, about 70% of them singletons. Following culture for around 10 days, CD4+ T cells were isolated. The source material was CD4+ T cells from PBMCs cultured without peptide, sampled before COVID-19 vaccination. These receptors all come from a human donor who had a prior SARS-CoV-2 infection.

V and J are TRBV6-5 and TRBJ1-2, with unresolved D. Germline CDR1 is MNHEY and CDR2 is SVGAGI. Trimming cost V 7 bases and J 3 bases, with 12 bases left between them. This CDR3 spans 13 amino acids. CDR3 sequence reads: CASNPGGHYGYTF. DNA for the CDR3: TGTGCCAGCAACCCGGGCGGGCACTATGGCTACACCTTC.

The CDR3 reads CASSFEPRRGYTF. The CDR3 nucleotides are TGTGCCAGCAGCTTTGAGCCGCGTCGGGGCTACACCTTC. The genes are TRBV7-2 and TRBJ1-2; D remains unclear. This CDR3 is built from 13 residues. V dropped 3 bases and J dropped 8 bases, with 13 bases sitting between them. Germline V CDR1 and CDR2: SGHTA, FQGNSA.

The V call is TRBV24-1, the J call TRBJ2-1, with 12 nucleotides matching TRBD2. The germline V gene has CDR1 KGHDR and CDR2 SFDVKD. V dropped 3 bases and J dropped 7; count of bases not matched to a gene: 3. This CDR3 comprises 15 residues. DNA of the CDR3: TGTGCCACCAGTGATAGACTAGCGGGAGTTAATGAGCAGTTCTTC. Translated: CATSDRLAGVNEQFF.

The chain uses TRBV5-4 and TRBJ2-7; 10 bases are shared with TRBD1. J was trimmed by 5 bases and V by 2 bases; bases with no gene match: 7. The CDR3 totals 15 residues. Germline lookup yields CDR1 SGHNT and CDR2 YYREEE (reference sequence). The CDR3 is CASSFRGDRGDEQYF. In DNA, the CDR3 is TGTGCCAGCAGCTTCCGGGGGGACAGGGGCGACGAGCAGTACTTC.

The chain links TRBV4-3 to TRBJ1-2; D remains ambiguous. Germline loops: CDR1 LGHNA, CDR2 YSLEER. V was clipped by 3 bases and J by 4 bases, with 15 bases between them. The CDR3 is 15 residues long. CDR3 DNA: TGCGCCAGCAGCCAGACCCGGGCGGGGATCTATGGCTACACCTTC. Its translation is CASSQTRAGIYGYTF.

This clone was observed a few times. V usage is TRBV7-9 and J usage is TRBJ2-1, with D possibly being TRBD2 (6 bases). V dropped 5 bases and J dropped 5 bases, with 22 bases sitting between them. The CDR3 extends over 17 amino acids. The germline V gene has CDR1 SEHNR and CDR2 FQNEAQ (reference sequence). CDR3 loop: CASSRRPYGGTHNEQFF. The CDR3 coding sequence is TGTGCCAGCAGCCGACGACCTTATGGCGGGACCCACAATGAGCAGTTCTTC.

This clone has just one count. The CDR3 nucleotides are TGCGCCAGCAGCCTCATACAGGGGACCTATGGCTACACCTTC. It specifies CASSLIQGTYGYTF. V is TRBV5-1 and J is TRBJ1-2, with 7 bases matching TRBD1. The germline gives CDR1 SGHRS, CDR2 YFSETQ. Germline trimming cut 4 bases from V and 4 bases from J; bases unmatched to any gene: 7. The CDR3 covers 14 residues.

This chain connects TRBV5-1 to TRBJ2-2; 11 bases agree with TRBD2. Germline V gene sequence: CDR1 SGHRS, CDR2 YFSETQ. There are 16 residues in the CDR3. After removal of 4 bases from V and 4 bases from J, the junction contained 6 bases not matched to a gene. The CDR3 loop reads CASSPLAGGITGELFF. The CDR3, as DNA: TGCGCCAGCAGCCCCTTAGCGGGGGGGATCACCGGGGAGCTGTTTTTT.

This clone was observed once. V usage is TRBV19 and J usage is TRBJ1-1, with 7 bases matching TRBD1. The CDR3 has 13 amino acids. In germline, CDR1 is LNHDA, CDR2 SQIVND (reference sequence). The J segment lost 5 bases and the V segment lost 5 bases, leaving 5 bases of the junction unmatched. This chain's CDR3 is CASSDRVRTEAFF. The CDR3, as DNA: TGTGCCAGTAGTGACAGGGTTCGGACTGAAGCTTTCTTT.

This clone was seen once. V usage is TRBV28 and J usage is TRBJ2-7; perhaps TRBD2 as D (6 bases). The V end lost 8 bases, the J end lost 0 bases, and 8 bases lay between the germline ends. The germline CDR1 and CDR2 sequences are MDHEN and SYDVKM. CDR3 length: 12 amino acids. The DNA of the CDR3 is TGTGCCAGCCGGGGGAGCTCCTACGAGCAGTACTTC. It is translated as CASRGSSYEQYF.

The chain carries TRBV7-2 and TRBJ2-1; TRBD2 aligns across 7 bases. CDR1 SGHTA and CDR2 FQGNSA come from the germline V gene. This CDR3 region has 15 residues. With V trimmed by 4 bases and J by 2 bases, 5 bases remained unmatched. Written as DNA, the CDR3 is TGTGCCAGCAGCTCCTTCGGGACTACCTACAATGAGCAGTTCTTC. This encodes CASSSFGTTYNEQFF.

V usage is TRBV4-1 and J usage is TRBJ1-4, with 9 bases matching TRBD1. Trimming took 3 bases from V and 6 from J; bases not matched to a gene: 5. CDR1 and CDR2 from the germline V gene are MGHRA and YSYEKL. CDR3 size: 15 residues. The CDR3 reads CASSHLRDRDEKLFF. The CDR3 DNA sequence: TGCGCCAGCAGCCATTTGAGGGACAGGGATGAAAAACTGTTTTTT.

The genes are TRBV19 and TRBJ1-2; the D gene is possibly TRBD1 (5 bases). Germline-derived CDR1 and CDR2 are LNHDA and SQIVND (reference sequence). CDR3 length equals 15 residues. Trimming stripped 10 bases from V and 4 bases from J, with 22 bases between. CDR3 nucleotide sequence: TGTGCCACGAAATGGGGGAACTTACAACCCTATGGCTACACCTTC. It yields the protein CATKWGNLQPYGYTF.

The V gene is TRBV5-4, the J gene TRBJ2-7; 10 bases are shared with TRBD2. Germline loops: CDR1 SGHNT, CDR2 YYREEE (reference sequence). The CDR3 contains 15 residues. Losses at the gene ends were 4 bases for V and 2 bases for J; bases not matched to a gene: 6. The CDR3 coding sequence is TGTGCCAGCAGCCACAGGACTAGCGGAGCCTACGAGCAGTACTTC. It is translated as CASSHRTSGAYEQYF.

The V and J genes are TRBV7-6 and TRBJ2-5; 16 positions agree with TRBD2. J gave up 5 bases and V 3 bases, and 12 bases lay outside the gene matches. Per the germline V gene, CDR1 is SGHVS and CDR2 is FNYEAQ. The CDR3 spans 19 residues. In DNA, the CDR3 is TGTGCCAGCAGCTTTCGCGGGGGACTAGCGGGAGGGCGTCGGGAGACCCAGTACTTC. It codes for CASSFRGGLAGGRRETQYF.

The chain carries TRBV4-3 and TRBJ2-5, with 9 bases fitting TRBD1. Germline trimming cut 4 bases from V and 5 bases from J; bases unmatched to any gene: 14. The CDR3 is made up of 17 amino acids. The germline gives CDR1 LGHNA, CDR2 YSLEER. Here the CDR3 reads CASSRRAGQGLGETQYF. CDR3 DNA: TGCGCCAGCAGCCGAAGAGCCGGACAGGGGTTAGGGGAGACCCAGTACTTC.

This clone was seen a few times. The V call is TRBV7-9, the J call TRBJ2-2, with 10 bases identical to TRBD2. The germline V gene encodes CDR1 SEHNR and CDR2 FQNEAQ (reference sequence). This CDR3 is 16 amino acids long. The V segment lost 5 bases and the J segment 0 bases; nucleotides outside the gene matches: 3. CDR3 sequence (DNA): TGTGCCAGCAGCATCGGACTAGCGGCGAACACCGGGGAGCTGTTTTTT. Its translation is CASSIGLAANTGELFF.

The rearrangement joins TRBV6-5 to TRBJ2-1; 7 bases map to TRBD2. CDR1 is MNHEY, CDR2 SVGAGI, per germline. V lost 6 bases to trimming and J lost 4 bases; unmatched junction nucleotides: 9. The CDR3 runs to 15 residues. CDR3 bases: TGTGCCAGCAGAACGGGACTACCCTTGTACAATGAGCAGTTCTTC. Its translation: CASRTGLPLYNEQFF.

The V gene is TRBV6-1, the J gene TRBJ2-7, with 9 bases aligning to TRBD1. Trimming at V came to 1 base and at J to 2 bases, leaving 6 bases not matched to a gene. CDR1 is MNHNS and CDR2 is SASEGT in the germline V gene. The CDR3 contains 16 residues. In DNA, the CDR3 is TGTGCCAGCAGTGAAGGGTCGGGACAGGGTCCCTACGAGCAGTACTTC. This sequence encodes CASSEGSGQGPYEQYF.

The table lists this clone with a few counts. The chain couples TRBV7-2 to TRBJ1-1; the D gene is possibly TRBD1 (6 bases). Germline CDR1 SGHTA, CDR2 FQGNSA. V gave up 5 bases and J gave up 11 bases, with 15 bases separating them. This CDR3 region has 12 residues. In DNA, the CDR3 is TGTGCCAGCAGCCTCAACAGGGAAAGTGCTTTCTTT. It specifies CASSLNRESAFF.

Within the sample, this clone is medium-sized. V usage is TRBV11-3 and J usage is TRBJ2-2, with D perhaps matching TRBD1 (6 bases). The CDR3 is 15 residues long. V lost 3 bases and J lost 0, with 8 bases in between. Germline V gene sequence: CDR1 SGHNT, CDR2 YENEEA. CDR3 loop: CASSFRTANTGELFF. DNA of the CDR3: TGTGCCAGCAGCTTTAGGACAGCGAACACCGGGGAGCTGTTTTTT. Variable domain in full (rest from reference TRBV11-3 and TRBJ2-2): EAGVVQSPRYKIIEKKQPVAFWCNPISGHNTLYWYLQNLGQGPELLIRYENEEAVDDSQLPKDRFSAERLKGVDSTLKIQPAELGDSAVYLCASSFRTANTGELFFGEGSRLTVL.

The V gene is TRBV18, the J gene TRBJ2-7; 8 bases are a match to TRBD1. Germline V gene lookup returns CDR1 KGHSH and CDR2 LQKENI. The CDR3 covers 15 residues. J gave up 7 bases and V 6 bases, and 14 bases lay outside the gene matches. CDR3 amino acids: CASSLRTGSAQEQYF. The CDR3 region has the DNA TGTGCCAGCTCGCTTCGGACAGGGTCAGCACAGGAGCAGTACTTC.

The rearrangement uses TRBV6-5 and TRBJ1-5; 7 nucleotides agree with TRBD1. There are 14 residues in the CDR3. Germline values: CDR1 MNHEY, CDR2 SVGAGI. The ends lost 6 bases at V and 6 bases at J; junction bases unmatched: 8. CDR3: CASSKTGVLQPQHF. The CDR3 DNA reads TGTGCCAGCAGCAAAACAGGGGTGCTTCAGCCCCAGCATTTT.

The J gene is TRBJ2-1, the V gene TRBV4-2, with 7 bases that match TRBD2. Germline V gene lookup returns CDR1 LGHNA and CDR2 YNFKEQ. V lost 0 bases, J lost 5 bases, and 4 bases stayed unmatched. The CDR3 has 15 residues. The CDR3 sequence: CASSQEGTIDNEQFF. The CDR3 nucleotides read TGTGCCAGCAGCCAAGAGGGGACTATAGACAATGAGCAGTTCTTC.

The V call is TRBV10-3, the J call TRBJ1-3; D is perhaps TRBD1 (5 bases). In germline, CDR1 is ENHRY, CDR2 SYGVKD. Between the trimmed V and J ends, which lost 4 bases and 1 base, there was a span of 8 bases. The CDR3 has 14 amino acids. The CDR3 sequence is CAISVSGSGNTIYF. The CDR3 nucleotides are TGTGCCATCAGTGTTTCAGGGTCTGGAAACACCATATATTTT.

The V call is TRBV7-9, the J call TRBJ2-7; D not resolved. V lost 2 bases, J lost 0 bases, and 8 bases lay in between. The CDR3 sequence is 14 residues long. Germline assignment: CDR1 SEHNR and CDR2 FQNEAQ (reference sequence). This chain's CDR3 is CASSLIDYSYEQYF. CDR3 DNA sequence: TGTGCCAGCAGCTTAATCGATTACTCCTACGAGCAGTACTTC.

This clone was recorded only once. V is TRBV9 and J is TRBJ1-5, with D uncertain. Per germline, CDR1 SGDLS and CDR2 YYNGEE. CDR3 length equals 14 residues. V lost 4 bases, J lost 4 bases, and 12 bases lay in between. CDR3 sequence: CASSPRAGNQPQHF. CDR3 in DNA: TGTGCCAGCAGCCCTCGTGCGGGGAATCAGCCCCAGCATTTT.

This chain links TRBV5-1 with TRBJ1-6; TRBD1 matches at 7 bases. The CDR3 is 16 residues long. V dropped 0 bases and J dropped 7; count of bases not matched to a gene: 7. Germline V gene sequence: CDR1 SGHRS, CDR2 YFSETQ. The CDR3: CASSLALAGGNSPLHF. The CDR3 DNA reads TGCGCCAGCAGCTTGGCCTTGGCAGGGGGAAATTCACCCCTCCACTTT. Filled out from reference TRBV5-1 and TRBJ1-6, the complete variable domain reads KAGVTQTPRYLIKTRGQQVTLSCSPISGHRSVSWYQQTPGQGLQFLFEYFSETQRNKGNFPGRFSGRQFSNSRSEMNVSTLELGDSALYLCASSLALAGGNSPLHFGNGTRLTVT.

The rearrangement links TRBV7-2 to TRBJ1-4; no clear D. Germline V gene lookup returns CDR1 SGHTA and CDR2 FQGNSA. This CDR3 spans 15 amino acids. The V end lost 0 bases, the J end lost 4 bases, and 9 bases lay between the germline ends. The CDR3 coding sequence is TGTGCCAGCAGCTTAGCTTATGGGTTTAATGAAAAACTGTTTTTT. This codes for CASSLAYGFNEKLFF.

This chain joins TRBV6-5 and TRBJ1-4, with TRBD1 as a possible D gene (6 bases). Trimming shortened V by 8 bases and J by 3 bases, and 16 bases separated the two germline ends. CDR3 length: 15 residues. CDR1 MNHEY and CDR2 SVGAGI come from the germline V gene. CDR3 region: CASARQVFPNEKLFF. The CDR3 DNA reads as TGTGCCAGCGCCCGACAGGTTTTTCCTAATGAAAAACTGTTTTTT.

This sequence joins TRBV4-2 and TRBJ2-3, with 11 bases fitting TRBD2. CDR1 is LGHNA and CDR2 is YNFKEQ in the germline V gene. This CDR3 contains 15 residues. With V trimmed by 3 bases and J by 1 base, 0 bases remained unmatched. The CDR3 sequence: CASSQGLAGTDTQYF. The CDR3 DNA follows: TGTGCCAGCAGCCAGGGACTAGCGGGCACAGATACGCAGTATTTT.